This record covers a single T cell receptor beta chain. Antigen specificity is unknown. This may arise from a read error, as a much more abundant clone is one base away. This sample was taken from a study of immune heterogeneity within non-small cell lung tumors. At around 600 ng per sample, bulk tumor genomic DNA provided the template. Surgery yielded several widely spaced biopsies per primary tumor. Their non-small cell lung cancer was newly diagnosed and untreated, and the patients underwent curative surgery. A total of more than twelve patients with newly diagnosed non-small cell lung cancer, all of whom were undergoing surgery with curative intent, made up the donors. It was with 32 V and 13 J primers that multiplex PCR amplified TCR beta CDR3. TCRdb recomputed calls from the multiplex PCR reads with MiXCR, one row per CDR3 protein. The table lists tens of thousands of distinct CDR3 sequences, around 27% of them singletons, with around 4.5% in the top ten.

Study findings and constraints: A moderate but significant correlation was found, linking local T-cell clonality with local tumor mutational burden (R about 0.31). Identical dominant CDR3 beta clonotypes showed recurrence across tumor sites within a patient, and site-unique high-frequency clones were also present.

Sequencing used lung tumor tissue. This TCR was recovered from a man in his forties with non-small cell lung cancer.

The DNA for the CDR3 is TGTGCCACCAGTTCAGGGGGCGCGGGTCAGCCCCAGAATTTT. Its translation is CATSSGGAGQPQNF. The chain recombines TRBV24-1 with TRBJ1-5; 8 bases map to TRBD1. The length of the CDR3 is 14 residues. CDR1 is KGHDR, CDR2 SFDVKD, per germline.